The clone carrying this TCR beta chain was recorded only once. The sample originates from a study of control samples from healthy donors and cancer patients. The germline V gene has CDR1 SNHLY and CDR2 FYNNEI. The CDR3 length is 16 residues. The ends were cut back, 6 bases at V and 3 bases at J, with 18 bases in the middle. Profiled with immunoSEQ multiplex PCR; TCRdb holds only in-frame clones, not every one. This table has under 150,000 clones, roughly nine tenths appearing once. The sample comprised blood. This receptor was taken from a man younger than 45 in good health. This sequence joins TRBV2 and TRBJ1-5; D may be TRBD1 (5 bases). The CDR3 DNA sequence: TGTGCCAGCAGACCCGGACACAGTATGATCAATCAGCCCCAGCATTTT. Translating gives CASRPGHSMINQPQHF. Complete variable domain (other parts from reference TRBV2 and TRBJ1-5): EPEVTQTPSHQVTQMGQEVILRCVPISNHLYFYWYRQILGQKVEFLVSFYNNEISEKSEIFDDQFSVERPDGSNFTLKIRSTKLEDSAMYFCASRPGHSMINQPQHFGDGTRLSIL.